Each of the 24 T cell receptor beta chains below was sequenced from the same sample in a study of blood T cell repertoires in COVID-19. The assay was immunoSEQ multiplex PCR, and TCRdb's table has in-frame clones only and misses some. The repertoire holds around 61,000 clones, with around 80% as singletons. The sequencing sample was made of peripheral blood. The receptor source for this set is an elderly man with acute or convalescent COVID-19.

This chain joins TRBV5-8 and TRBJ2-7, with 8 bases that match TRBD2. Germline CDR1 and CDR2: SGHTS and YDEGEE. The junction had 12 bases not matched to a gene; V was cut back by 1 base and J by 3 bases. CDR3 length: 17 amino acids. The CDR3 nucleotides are TGTGCCAGCAGCTTGTCCGGACTAGCTAAGTGGAGCTACGAGCAGTACTTC. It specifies CASSLSGLAKWSYEQYF.

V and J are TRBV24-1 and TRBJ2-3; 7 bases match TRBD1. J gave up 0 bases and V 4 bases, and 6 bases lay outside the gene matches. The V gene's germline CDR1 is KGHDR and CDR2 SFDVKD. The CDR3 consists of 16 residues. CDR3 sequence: CATSDDRVASTDTQYF. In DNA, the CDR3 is TGTGCCACCAGTGACGACAGGGTAGCTAGCACAGATACGCAGTATTTT.

CDR3 in amino acids: CASSARGKGDSPLHF. The CDR3 DNA reads as TGTGCCAGCAGTGCAAGAGGAAAAGGGGATTCACCCCTCCACTTT. This chain joins TRBV27 and TRBJ1-6, with a weak D call TRBD1 (5 bases). The CDR3 spans 15 residues. Germline CDR1 is MNHEY and CDR2 is SMNVEV (reference sequence). Trimming stripped 5 bases from V and 8 bases from J, with 16 bases between.

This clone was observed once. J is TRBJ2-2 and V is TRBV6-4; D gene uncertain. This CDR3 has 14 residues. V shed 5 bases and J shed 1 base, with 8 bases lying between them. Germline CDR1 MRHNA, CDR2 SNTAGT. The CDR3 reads CASSPSRNTGELFF. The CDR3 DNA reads TGTGCCAGCAGTCCTAGTCGGAACACCGGGGAGCTGTTTTTT.

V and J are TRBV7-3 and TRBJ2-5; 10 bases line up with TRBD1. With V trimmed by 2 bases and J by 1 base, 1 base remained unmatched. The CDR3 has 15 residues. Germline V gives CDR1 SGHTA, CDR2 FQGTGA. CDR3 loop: CASSLGTGVQETQYF. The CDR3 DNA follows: TGTGCCAGCAGCTTAGGGACAGGGGTCCAAGAGACCCAGTACTTC. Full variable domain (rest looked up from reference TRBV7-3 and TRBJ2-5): GAGVSQTPSNKVTEKGKYVELRCDPISGHTALYWYRQSLGQGPEFLIYFQGTGAADDSGLPNDRFFAVRPEGSVSTLKIQRTERGDSAVYLCASSLGTGVQETQYFGPGTRLLVL.

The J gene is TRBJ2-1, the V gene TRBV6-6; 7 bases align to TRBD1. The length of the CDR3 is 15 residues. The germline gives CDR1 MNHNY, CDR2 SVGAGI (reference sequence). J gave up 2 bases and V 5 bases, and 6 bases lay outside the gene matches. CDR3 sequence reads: CASSTSGTAYNEQFF. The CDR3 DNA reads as TGTGCCAGCAGTACCTCCGGGACAGCCTACAATGAGCAGTTCTTC.

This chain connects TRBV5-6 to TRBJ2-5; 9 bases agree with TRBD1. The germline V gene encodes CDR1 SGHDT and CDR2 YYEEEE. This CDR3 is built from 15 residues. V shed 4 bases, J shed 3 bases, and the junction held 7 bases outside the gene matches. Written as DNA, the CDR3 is TGTGCCAGCAGCCCCGGGACAGGGAGCGAAGAGACCCAGTACTTC. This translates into CASSPGTGSEETQYF.

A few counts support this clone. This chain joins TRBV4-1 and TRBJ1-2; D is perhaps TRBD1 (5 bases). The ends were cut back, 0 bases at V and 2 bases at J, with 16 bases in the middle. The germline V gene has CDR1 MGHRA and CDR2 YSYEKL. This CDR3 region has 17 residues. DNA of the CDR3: TGCGCCAGCAGCCAAGATGGCACCAGGGCGCCGAACTATGGCTACACCTTC. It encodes CASSQDGTRAPNYGYTF.

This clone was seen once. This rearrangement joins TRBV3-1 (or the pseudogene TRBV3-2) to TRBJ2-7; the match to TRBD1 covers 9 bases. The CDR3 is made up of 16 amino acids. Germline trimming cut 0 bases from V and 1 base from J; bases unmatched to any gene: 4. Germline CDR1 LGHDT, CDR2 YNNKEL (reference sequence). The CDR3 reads CASSQDRTGVSYEQYF. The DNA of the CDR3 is TGTGCCAGCAGCCAAGATCGGACAGGGGTGTCCTACGAGCAGTACTTC.

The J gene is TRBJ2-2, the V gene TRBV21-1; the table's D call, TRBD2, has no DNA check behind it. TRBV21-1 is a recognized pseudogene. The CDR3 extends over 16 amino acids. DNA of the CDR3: TGTGCCAGCAGGTTATCCGGCGCGGGAGGGAGAAGGGAGCTGTTTTTT. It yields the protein CASRLSGAGGRRELFF.

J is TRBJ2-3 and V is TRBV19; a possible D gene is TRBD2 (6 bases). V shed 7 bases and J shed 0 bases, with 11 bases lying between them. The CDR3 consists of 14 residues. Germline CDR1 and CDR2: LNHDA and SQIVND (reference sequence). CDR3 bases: TGTGCCAGTACGGCGCTAGCGAGCACAGATACGCAGTATTTT. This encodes CASTALASTDTQYF.

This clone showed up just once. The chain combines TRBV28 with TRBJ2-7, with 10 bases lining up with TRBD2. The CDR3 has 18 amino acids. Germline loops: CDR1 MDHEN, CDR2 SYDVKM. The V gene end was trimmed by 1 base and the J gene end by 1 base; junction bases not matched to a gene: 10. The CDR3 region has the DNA TGTGCCAGCAGTTTATCTTGGCTAGCGGGAGCCTCTTCCTACGAGCAGTACTTC. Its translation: CASSLSWLAGASSYEQYF. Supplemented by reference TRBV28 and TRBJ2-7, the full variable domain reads DVKVTQSSRYLVKRTGEKVFLECVQDMDHENMFWYRQDPGLGLRLIYFSYDVKMKEKGDIPEGYSVSREKKERFSLILESASTNQTSMYLCASSLSWLAGASSYEQYFGPGTRLTVT.

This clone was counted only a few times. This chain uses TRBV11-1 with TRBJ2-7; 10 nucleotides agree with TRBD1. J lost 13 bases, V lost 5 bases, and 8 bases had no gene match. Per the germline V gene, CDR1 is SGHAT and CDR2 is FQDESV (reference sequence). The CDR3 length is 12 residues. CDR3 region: CASSHGTGAYYF. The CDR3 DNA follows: TGTGCCAGCAGCCACGGGACAGGGGCCTACTACTTC.

The CDR3 spells CASTPTGRYGYTF. The DNA of the CDR3 is TGTGCCAGCACCCCGACAGGGCGCTATGGCTACACCTTC. The V gene is TRBV12-3 or TRBV12-4, the J gene TRBJ1-2; TRBD1 matches 7 bases. J was trimmed by 4 bases and V by 7 bases; bases with no gene match: 6. This CDR3 spans 13 amino acids.

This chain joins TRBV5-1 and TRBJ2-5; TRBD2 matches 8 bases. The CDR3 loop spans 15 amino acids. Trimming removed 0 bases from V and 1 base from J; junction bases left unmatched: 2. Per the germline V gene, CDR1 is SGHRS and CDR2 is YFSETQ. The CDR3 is CASSLVAGPQETQYF. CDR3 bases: TGCGCCAGCAGCTTGGTAGCGGGGCCCCAAGAGACCCAGTACTTC. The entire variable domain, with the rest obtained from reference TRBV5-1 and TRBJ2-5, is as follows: KAGVTQTPRYLIKTRGQQVTLSCSPISGHRSVSWYQQTPGQGLQFLFEYFSETQRNKGNFPGRFSGRQFSNSRSEMNVSTLELGDSALYLCASSLVAGPQETQYFGPGTRLLVL.

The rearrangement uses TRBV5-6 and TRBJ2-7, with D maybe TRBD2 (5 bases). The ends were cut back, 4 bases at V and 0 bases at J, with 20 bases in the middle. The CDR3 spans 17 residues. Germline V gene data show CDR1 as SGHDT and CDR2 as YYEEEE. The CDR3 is CASSPLRERGGSYEQYF. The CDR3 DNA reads TGTGCCAGCAGCCCGCTTAGGGAGCGCGGCGGCTCCTACGAGCAGTACTTC.

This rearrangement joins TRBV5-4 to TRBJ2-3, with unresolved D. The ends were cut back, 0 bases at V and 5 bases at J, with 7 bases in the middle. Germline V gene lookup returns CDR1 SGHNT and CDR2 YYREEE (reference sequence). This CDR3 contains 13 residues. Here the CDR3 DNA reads TGTGCCAGCAGCTTGGTAAATCGAGATACGCAGTATTTT. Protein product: CASSLVNRDTQYF.

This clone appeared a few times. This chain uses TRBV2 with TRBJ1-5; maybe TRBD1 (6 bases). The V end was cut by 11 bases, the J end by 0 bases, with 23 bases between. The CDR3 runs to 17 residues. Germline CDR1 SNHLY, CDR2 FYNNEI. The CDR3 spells CACGGSGAQISNQPQHF. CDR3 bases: TGTGCCTGCGGGGGGTCGGGGGCTCAGATTAGCAATCAGCCCCAGCATTTT.

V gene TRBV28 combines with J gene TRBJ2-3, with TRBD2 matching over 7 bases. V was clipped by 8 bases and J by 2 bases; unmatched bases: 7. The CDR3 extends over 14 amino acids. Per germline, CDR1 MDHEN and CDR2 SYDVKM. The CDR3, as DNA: TGTGCCAGCCGCTCTAGCGGACCCACAGATACGCAGTATTTT. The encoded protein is CASRSSGPTDTQYF.

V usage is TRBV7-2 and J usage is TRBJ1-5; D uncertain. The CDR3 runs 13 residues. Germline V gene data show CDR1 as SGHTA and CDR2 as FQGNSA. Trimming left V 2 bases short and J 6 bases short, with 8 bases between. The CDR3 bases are TGTGCCAGCAGCTTAACCCTAGGTCAGCCCCAGCATTTT. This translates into CASSLTLGQPQHF.

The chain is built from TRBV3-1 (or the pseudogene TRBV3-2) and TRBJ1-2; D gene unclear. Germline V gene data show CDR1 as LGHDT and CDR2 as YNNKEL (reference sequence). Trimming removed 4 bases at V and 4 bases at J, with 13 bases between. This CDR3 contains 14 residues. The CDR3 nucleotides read TGTGCCAGCAGCCCACAGCGGCAGAGCTATGGCTACACCTTC. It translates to CASSPQRQSYGYTF.

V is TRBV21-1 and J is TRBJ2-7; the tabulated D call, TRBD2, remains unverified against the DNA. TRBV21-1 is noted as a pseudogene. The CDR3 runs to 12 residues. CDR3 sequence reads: CASKEGVCEQYF. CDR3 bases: TGTGCCAGCAAGGAGGGAGTGTGCGAGCAGTACTTC.

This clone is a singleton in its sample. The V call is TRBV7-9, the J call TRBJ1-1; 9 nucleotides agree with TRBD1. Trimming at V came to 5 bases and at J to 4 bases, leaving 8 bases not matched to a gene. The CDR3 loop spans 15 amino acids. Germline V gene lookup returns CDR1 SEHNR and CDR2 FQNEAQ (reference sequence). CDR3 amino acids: CASSILRDRATEAFF. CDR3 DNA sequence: TGTGCCAGCAGCATCCTCCGGGACAGGGCCACTGAAGCTTTCTTT.

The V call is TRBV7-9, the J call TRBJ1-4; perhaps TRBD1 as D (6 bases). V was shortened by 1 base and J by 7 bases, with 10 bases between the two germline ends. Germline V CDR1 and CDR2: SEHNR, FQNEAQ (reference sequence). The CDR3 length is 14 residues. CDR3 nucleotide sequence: TGTGCCAGCAGCTTAGTCCAGGGGAGTGAAAAACTGTTTTTT. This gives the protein CASSLVQGSEKLFF.